These T cell receptor beta chains were read from a single sample in a study of cytomegalovirus exposure and HLA in healthy donors. The method was immunoSEQ multiplex PCR; TCRdb's version includes in-frame clones alone and lacks a portion of them. The repertoire holds some 150,000 clones, with 80% as singletons. Sequencing was done on a sample of PBMCs. These TCRs come from a woman aged 40 to 50 in good health and CMV-seropositive. CDR3s include the opening cysteine and the closing phenylalanine or tryptophan. The D gene is left open where the match is weak. Not every row has a clone size; where given, it reads once, few, many or a size class.

CDR3 length,D gene,J gene,V gene,clone size,CDR3 DNA,CDR3 protein
14,NA,TRBJ2-3,TRBV4-2,few,TGTGCCAGCAGCCCCAGGGTTGGGTCAGATACGCAGTATTTT,CASSPRVGSDTQYF
16,NA,TRBJ1-4,TRBV18,NA,TGTGCCAGCTCACCACCGAGTATGACAACTAATGAAAAACTGTTTTTT,CASSPPSMTTNEKLFF
14,TRBD1,TRBJ1-4,TRBV29-1,NA,TGCAGCGCCTCGGACAGGGGAGGGGATGAAAAACTGTTTTTT,CSASDRGGDEKLFF
14,NA,TRBJ2-6,TRBV7-3,NA,TGTGCCAGCAGCCAGGCCTCTGGGGCCAACGTCCTGACTTTC,CASSQASGANVLTF
14,NA,TRBJ1-5,TRBV5-6,NA,TGTGCCAGCAGCTTGGGGGAGGGAGGTCAGCCCCAGCATTTT,CASSLGEGGQPQHF
13,TRBD2,TRBJ2-3,TRBV5-4,NA,TGTGCCAGTCAGCGGGGGGGCACAGATACGCAGTATTTT,CASQRGGTDTQYF
14,NA,TRBJ1-1,TRBV19,NA,TGTGCCAGTAGAAGGGTTCAGGGGAGGGCTGAAGCTTTCTTT,CASRRVQGRAEAFF
15,TRBD1,TRBJ2-7,TRBV5-1,NA,TGCGCCAGCAGCTTGGATGGGACAGGCAGTTACGAGCAGTACTTC,CASSLDGTGSYEQYF
15,TRBD1,TRBJ2-2,TRBV15,NA,TGTGCCACCAGCAGAGGGACAGGGTTCACCGGGGAGCTGTTTTTT,CATSRGTGFTGELFF
13,TRBD2,TRBJ2-7,TRBV30,NA,TGTGCCTGGTCTGCGGGAGTTAGCTACGAGCAGTACTTC,CAWSAGVSYEQYF
13,TRBD1,TRBJ1-1,TRBV7-9,NA,TGTGCCAGCAGCAGTCGGGACAGCGGTAAGACTTTCTTT,CASSSRDSGKTFF
16,NA,TRBJ1-4,TRBV4-1,NA,TGCGCCAGCAGCCAAGAGAGTCGGGGGGTCGGAGAAAAACTGTTTTTT,CASSQESRGVGEKLFF
15,NA,TRBJ2-3,TRBV18,NA,TGTGCCAGCTCACCACCAGCGGAGAGCACAGATACGCAGTATTTT,CASSPPAESTDTQYF
11,NA,TRBJ2-1,TRBV15,NA,TGTGCCACCAGCAGAGAGGGCTTGCGGTTCTTC,CATSREGLRFF
17,NA,TRBJ1-5,TRBV18,NA,TGTGCCAGCTCACCACAGTCGATGGCCGGGAGCAATCAGCCCCAGCATTTT,CASSPQSMAGSNQPQHF
12,NA,TRBJ2-7,TRBV28,few,TGTGCCAGCAAGTCGGTTCAGGACGAGCAGTACTTC,CASKSVQDEQYF
17,TRBD2,TRBJ2-1,TRBV19,NA,TGTGCCAGTAGTGTCAGCGGGAGGAGTAGCTCCTACAATGAGCAGTTCTTC,CASSVSGRSSSYNEQFF
14,NA,TRBJ1-5,TRBV5-8,few,TGTGCCAGCACCGAGACAGGTAGAAATCAGCCCCAGCATTTT,CASTETGRNQPQHF
14,TRBD1,TRBJ1-6,TRBV28,NA,TGTGCCAGCGGCGGCGGGACAGGGTGGTCACCCCTCCACTTT,CASGGGTGWSPLHF
15,NA,TRBJ1-2,TRBV28,NA,TGTGCCAGCAGTTCGGCCGGGGGGGATTCGAAGGGCTACACCTTC,CASSSAGGDSKGYTF
16,NA,TRBJ1-3,TRBV7-9,NA,TGTGCCAGCAGCTCCTATACAGGGAGCTCTGGAAACACCATATATTTT,CASSSYTGSSGNTIYF
16,TRBD2,TRBJ2-2,TRBV11-2,NA,TGTGCCAGCAGCTTAGGCTCTAGCGGGAGTACCGGGGAGCTGTTTTTT,CASSLGSSGSTGELFF
14,NA,TRBJ2-1,TRBV9,few,TGTGCCAGCAGCGTAGGGTCGGGAATGAATGAGCAGTTCTTC,CASSVGSGMNEQFF
17,TRBD1,TRBJ2-6,TRBV5-1,NA,TGCGCCAGCAGCTCCGGGACAGGGCTCTCCAGAGCCAACGTCCTGACTTTC,CASSSGTGLSRANVLTF
14,NA,TRBJ2-6,TRBV28,NA,TGTGCCAGCTTGACAGCTTCTGGGGCCAACGTCCTGACTTTC,CASLTASGANVLTF
15,NA,TRBJ2-2,TRBV5-4,NA,TGTGCCAGCAGCTCCATGACAGGGAACACCGGGGAGCTGTTTTTT,CASSSMTGNTGELFF
15,TRBD1,TRBJ2-3,TRBV27,NA,TGTGCCAGCAGTCTTCGGACAGGGGGCACAGATACGCAGTATTTT,CASSLRTGGTDTQYF
13,TRBD2,TRBJ2-1,TRBV5-1,NA,TGCGCCAGCAGCCCTTTAGCGGGTACTGAGCAGTTCTTC,CASSPLAGTEQFF
15,TRBD1,TRBJ1-5,TRBV6-1,NA,TGTGCCAGTAAATTTACGACAGGGGACAATCAGCCCCAGCATTTT,CASKFTTGDNQPQHF
15,TRBD2,TRBJ2-1,TRBV11-2,NA,TGTGCCAGCAGCTTAGGGGGCGGGAGGGCCAATGAGCAGTTCTTC,CASSLGGGRANEQFF
14,TRBD2,TRBJ2-7,TRBV28,NA,TGTGCCAGCAGTCTAGCGGGAGGGCCGCCGGAGCAGTACTTC,CASSLAGGPPEQYF
14,TRBD1,TRBJ2-7,TRBV28,NA,TGTGCCAGCAGCCTCCCGGGACAGGGCTACGAGCAGTACTTC,CASSLPGQGYEQYF
16,TRBD2,TRBJ2-3,TRBV18,NA,TGTGCCAGCTCACCGAACGAGGCGGGAGGATCAGATACGCAGTATTTT,CASSPNEAGGSDTQYF
15,TRBD2,TRBJ2-5,TRBV15,once,TGTGCCACCAGCAGGAAACTAGCGGGGCAAGAGACCCAGTACTTC,CATSRKLAGQETQYF
12,NA,TRBJ2-7,TRBV30,NA,TGTGCCTGGAGTGTACCGCGCTACGAGCAGTACTTC,CAWSVPRYEQYF
13,NA,TRBJ2-7,TRBV11-2,few,TGTGCCAGCAGCTTAACAGGACCCAGCGAGCAGTACTTC,CASSLTGPSEQYF
18,NA,TRBJ2-3,TRBV5-1,NA,TGCGCCAGCAGCTTGGCTTGGGAGGCGAACGCCCCTCCGGATACGCAGTATTTT,CASSLAWEANAPPDTQYF
19,NA,TRBJ1-1,TRBV5-1,NA,TGCGCCAGCAGCTTGGGGGGGAACTTCAGGGGAGGGGTGAACACTGAAGCTTTCTTT,CASSLGGNFRGGVNTEAFF
15,TRBD1,TRBJ1-1,TRBV5-8,NA,TGTGCCAGCAGCCGGGGACAGGGTGGGAGTGATGAAGCTTTCTTT,CASSRGQGGSDEAFF